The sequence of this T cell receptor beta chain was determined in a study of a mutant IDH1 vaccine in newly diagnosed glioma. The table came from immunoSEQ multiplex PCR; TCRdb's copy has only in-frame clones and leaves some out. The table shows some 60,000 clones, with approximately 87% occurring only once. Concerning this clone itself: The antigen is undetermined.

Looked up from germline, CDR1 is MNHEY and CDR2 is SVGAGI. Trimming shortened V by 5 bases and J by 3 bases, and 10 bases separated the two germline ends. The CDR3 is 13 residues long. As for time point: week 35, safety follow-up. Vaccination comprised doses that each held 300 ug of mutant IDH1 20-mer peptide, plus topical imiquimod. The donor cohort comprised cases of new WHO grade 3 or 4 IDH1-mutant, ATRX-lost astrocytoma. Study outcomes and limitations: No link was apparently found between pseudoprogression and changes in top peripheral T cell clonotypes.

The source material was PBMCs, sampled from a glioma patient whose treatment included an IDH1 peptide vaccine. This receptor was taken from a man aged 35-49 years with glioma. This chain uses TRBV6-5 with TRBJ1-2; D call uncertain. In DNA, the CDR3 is TGTGCCAGCAGTAAGGACTATGACTATGGCTACACCTTC. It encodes CASSKDYDYGYTF.